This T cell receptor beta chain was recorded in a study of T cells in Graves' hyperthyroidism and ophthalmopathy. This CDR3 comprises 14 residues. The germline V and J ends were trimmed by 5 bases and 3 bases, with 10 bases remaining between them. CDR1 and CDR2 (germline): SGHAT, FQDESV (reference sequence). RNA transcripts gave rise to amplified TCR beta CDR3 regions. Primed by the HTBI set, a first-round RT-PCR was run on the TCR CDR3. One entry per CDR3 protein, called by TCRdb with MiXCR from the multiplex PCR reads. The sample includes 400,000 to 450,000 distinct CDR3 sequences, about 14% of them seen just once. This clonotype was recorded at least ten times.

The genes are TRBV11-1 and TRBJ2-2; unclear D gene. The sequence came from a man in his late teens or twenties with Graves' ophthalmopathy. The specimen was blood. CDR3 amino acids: CASSPSAHTGELFF. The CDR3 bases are TGTGCCAGCAGCCCCTCGGCCCACACCGGGGAGCTGTTTTTT.